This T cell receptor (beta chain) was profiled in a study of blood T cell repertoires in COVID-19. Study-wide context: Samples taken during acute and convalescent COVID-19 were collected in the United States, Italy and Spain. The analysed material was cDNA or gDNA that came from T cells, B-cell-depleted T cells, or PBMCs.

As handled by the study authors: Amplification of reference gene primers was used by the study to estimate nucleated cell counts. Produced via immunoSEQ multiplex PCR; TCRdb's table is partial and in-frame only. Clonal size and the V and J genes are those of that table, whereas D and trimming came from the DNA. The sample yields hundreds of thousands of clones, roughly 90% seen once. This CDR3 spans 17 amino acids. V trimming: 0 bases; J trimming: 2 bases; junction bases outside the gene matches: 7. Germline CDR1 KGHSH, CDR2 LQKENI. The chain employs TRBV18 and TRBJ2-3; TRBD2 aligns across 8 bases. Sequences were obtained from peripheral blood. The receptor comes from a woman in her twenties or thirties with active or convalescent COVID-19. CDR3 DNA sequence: TGTGCCAGCTCACCACCGGGGGCTAGCGGGCCCACAGATACGCAGTATTTT. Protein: CASSPPGASGPTDTQYF. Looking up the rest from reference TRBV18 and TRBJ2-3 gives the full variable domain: NAGVMQNPRHLVRRRGQEARLRCSPMKGHSHVYWYRQLPEEGLKFMVYLQKENIIDESGMPKERFSAEFPKEGPSILRIQQVVRGDSAAYFCASSPPGASGPTDTQYFGPGTRLTVL.